Included here is one TCR beta chain sequence, with context. The table lists this clone with a few counts. Its antigen specificity is not known. No per-base quality is available; no much larger clone lies one base away. This specimen comes from a study of blood T cell repertoires in COVID-19 (dated by TCRdb to about 2020). General notes on the study: Samples covering the acute and convalescent phases of COVID-19 were provided by collaborators in the United States, Italy and Spain. The prospective study material was composed of cDNA or gDNA derived from T cells, B-cell-depleted T cells, or PBMCs. Subjects who had been exposed to COVID-19, were actively infected with it, or had recovered from it provided the deeply sampled blood TCRbeta repertoires that made up the dataset. The repertoires were released in a freely available public database intended as a resource for research on the immune response to SARS-CoV-2. The samples were drawn from two sources: the first 160 participants of the ongoing ImmuneRACE study, and 950 to 1,500 subjects contributed by 6 global collaborators. A de-identified subject ID, COVID-19 status, age in years and sex were almost always included in the sample metadata. Where HLA class I and class II types were available, the types were taken from metadata supplied by the sample provider, not from assay-based typing.

CDR1 and CDR2, per the germline V gene (reference sequence), are GTSNPN and SVGIG. The CDR3 sequence holds 13 residues, the cysteine and phenylalanine included. The only DNA kept is the CDR3, 39 bases in frame from the first base. Trimming takes 2 bases from V and 4 bases from J, and the germline ends sit 9 bases apart. General study outcomes and caveats: How much clinical and demographic metadata was included differed by source and by participant, and the metadata was provided uncurated.

The immunoSEQ Assay, a bias-controlled multiplex PCR, was used to amplify TCRbeta CDR3 regions from genomic DNA. As for the authors' bioinformatics: Within the assay, amplification of reference gene primers was used to estimate how many nucleated cells each sample contained. To quantify the absolute abundance of each unique TCRbeta CDR3 rearrangement, sequence reads were collapsed and filtered. For each sample, productive Simpson clonality was calculated as the square root of Simpson's diversity index across productive rearrangements. TCRdb stores this immuneACCESS table with in-frame sequences only. Part of the clones is absent; in the studies checked, under half of the shortfall reflects unresolved V genes, and no reason is known for the rest. That table gives V, J and clone size, and the DNA gave D and trimming. The sample table contains about 140,000 clones; only one count was recorded for roughly four fifths of them. The biggest ten clones account for under 2% of the sample.

Participants in the prospective study were aged roughly 18 to 100 years, lived in approximately 26 United States geographic areas, and enrolled through a virtual design. In the prospective study, cohorts were assigned on the basis of participant-reported clinical history obtained from a screening survey and a study questionnaire. Exposed participants were defined as having been in contact with someone with a PCR-confirmed or clinician-diagnosed COVID-19 case within 2 weeks of study entry. In the prospective study, whole blood, serum and a nasopharyngeal or oropharyngeal swab were collected from each participant by mobile phlebotomists. Over an approximately 2-month period, participants in the prospective study had the option of providing additional blood draws and questionnaires. Before DNA extraction, blood samples from the prospective study were shipped at room temperature or frozen.

The sequencing input was PBMCs or T cells enriched from blood (not recorded which). The rearrangement combines TRBV30 with TRBJ1-5, and perhaps TRBD1 as D gene, on 5 matching bases. This sequence was found in a woman under 30 who had been exposed to COVID-19. Read as DNA, the sequence is TGTGCCTGGAGTCTAGGGGCTAATCAGCCCCAGCATTTT. It is translated as CAWSLGANQPQHF.